This T cell receptor beta chain was retrieved from a study of blood T cell repertoires in COVID-19. Libraries were prepared by immunoSEQ multiplex PCR; TCRdb keeps only in-frame clonotypes and omits some of them. The sample yields under 250,000 clones, approximately 84% seen once. Germline V gene lookup returns CDR1 SGHTA and CDR2 FQGTGA. Trimming took 2 bases from V and 6 from J; bases not matched to a gene: 12. This CDR3 comprises 17 residues. The receptor comes from a woman between 50 and 59 years old with active or convalescent COVID-19. Sequenced sample: peripheral blood. V usage is TRBV7-3 and J usage is TRBJ2-1, with 8 nucleotides matching TRBD2. The DNA for the CDR3 is TGTGCCAGCAGCTTAGATGTCGGTAGCGGGGCCGGCAATGAGCAGTTCTTC. This encodes CASSLDVGSGAGNEQFF.